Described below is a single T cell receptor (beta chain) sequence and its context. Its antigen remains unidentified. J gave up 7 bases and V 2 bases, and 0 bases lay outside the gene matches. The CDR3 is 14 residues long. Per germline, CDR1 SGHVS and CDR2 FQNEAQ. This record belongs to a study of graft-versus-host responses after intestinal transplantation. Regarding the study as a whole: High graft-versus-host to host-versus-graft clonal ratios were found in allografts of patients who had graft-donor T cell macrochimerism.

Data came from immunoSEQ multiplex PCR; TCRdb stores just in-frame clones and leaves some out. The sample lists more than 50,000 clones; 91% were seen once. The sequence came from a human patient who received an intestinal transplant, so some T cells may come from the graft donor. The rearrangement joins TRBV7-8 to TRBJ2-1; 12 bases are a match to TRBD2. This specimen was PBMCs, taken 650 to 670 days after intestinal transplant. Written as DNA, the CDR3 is TGTGCCAGCAGCTTAACTAGCGGGGGGAATGAGCAGTTCTTC. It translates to CASSLTSGGNEQFF.